These 10 T cell receptor beta chains share one sample of origin, sequenced in a study of Ad26.COV2.S vaccination and SARS-CoV-2 variants. Measured with immunoSEQ multiplex PCR; TCRdb has only the in-frame clones, and not every one. Of more than 150,000 clones in the sample, roughly 87% are singletons; the top ten hold about 5.9%. The material was peripheral blood, obtained after recovery from COVID-19. These receptors were taken from a human donor who had recovered from COVID-19.

This clone was counted once. V and J are TRBV2 and TRBJ1-3, with D unclear. Germline CDR1 reads SNHLY; CDR2 reads FYNNEI. The CDR3 has 15 residues. Trimming cost V 6 bases and J 4 bases, with 16 bases left between them. In DNA, the CDR3 is TGTGCCAGCAGCGTGGTGAGGTCTACGGGAAACACCATATATTTT. Translating gives CASSVVRSTGNTIYF.

The rearrangement links TRBV11-3 to TRBJ2-3, with D unclear. CDR1 and CDR2 (germline): SGHNT, YENEEA. The CDR3 is made up of 13 amino acids. The V end lost 2 bases, the J end lost 6 bases, and 9 bases lay between the germline ends. The CDR3 nucleotides read TGTGCCAGCAGCTTAAATCTTCCTGATACGCAGTATTTT. It codes for CASSLNLPDTQYF. The entire variable domain, with the rest obtained from reference TRBV11-3 and TRBJ2-3, is as follows: EAGVVQSPRYKIIEKKQPVAFWCNPISGHNTLYWYLQNLGQGPELLIRYENEEAVDDSQLPKDRFSAERLKGVDSTLKIQPAELGDSAVYLCASSLNLPDTQYFGPGTRLTVL.

The genes are TRBV27 and TRBJ2-7, with 7 bases identical to TRBD1. The CDR3 runs 14 residues. V was clipped by 3 bases and J by 0 bases; unmatched bases: 2. Germline V gives CDR1 MNHEY, CDR2 SMNVEV (reference sequence). The CDR3 spells CASSLGQTSYEQYF. The CDR3, as DNA: TGTGCCAGCAGTTTGGGACAGACCTCCTACGAGCAGTACTTC.

This chain uses TRBV15 with TRBJ2-7; a weak D match, TRBD2 (5 bases). The CDR3 covers 14 residues. V gave up 1 base and J gave up 2 bases, with 9 bases separating them. The germline V gene encodes CDR1 LNHNV and CDR2 YYDKDF (reference sequence). In DNA, the CDR3 is TGTGCCACCAGCAGAGGAGGGCTAGCCTACGAGCAGTACTTC. This gives the protein CATSRGGLAYEQYF.

This chain links TRBV11-2 with TRBJ2-2; no clear D gene. V was pared by 2 bases and J by 6 bases, with 10 bases between. Germline V lookup: CDR1 SGHAT, CDR2 FQNNGV. The length of the CDR3 is 14 residues. The CDR3 spells CASSLNPKAGELFF. In DNA form, the CDR3 reads TGTGCCAGCAGCTTAAACCCGAAGGCCGGGGAGCTGTTTTTT.

The genes are TRBV6-5 and TRBJ2-2; tentative D call: TRBD1 (8 bases). The CDR3 runs to 15 residues. Germline CDR1 is MNHEY and CDR2 is SVGAGI. Trimming removed 7 bases at V and 4 bases at J, with 16 bases between. The CDR3 region has the DNA TGTGCCAGCAACGGGGGGACAGGCAGCACCGGGGAGCTGTTTTTT. This translates into CASNGGTGSTGELFF.

This clone was detected once. The V gene is TRBV27, the J gene TRBJ1-4, with 7 positions matching TRBD1. This CDR3 contains 14 residues. Germline lookup yields CDR1 MNHEY and CDR2 SMNVEV (reference sequence). With 6 bases clipped from V and 5 bases from J, the junction kept 6 bases outside the gene matches. The CDR3 protein is CASSKLGQNEKLFF. CDR3 nucleotide sequence: TGTGCCAGCAGCAAGTTGGGACAGAATGAAAAACTGTTTTTT.

This clone was recorded once. The chain is built from TRBV5-1 and TRBJ2-7; D is perhaps TRBD1 or TRBD2 (7 bases each). With 4 bases removed from V and 5 bases from J, the gap between germline ends came to 19 bases. Germline CDR1 is SGHRS and CDR2 is YFSETQ. The CDR3 runs 15 residues. DNA for the CDR3: TGCGCCAGCAGCCGGGGACAGCGGGATAGAAACGAGCAGTACTTC. Translated, it gives CASSRGQRDRNEQYF.

The chain is built from TRBV5-1 and TRBJ2-2; TRBD2 matches at 7 bases. After removal of 2 bases from V and 1 base from J, the junction contained 5 bases not matched to a gene. Germline values: CDR1 SGHRS, CDR2 YFSETQ. The length of the CDR3 is 16 residues. CDR3 residues: CASSLHGGGNTGELFF. In nucleotides, the CDR3 is TGCGCCAGCAGCTTACATGGCGGGGGGAACACCGGGGAGCTGTTTTTT.

The table lists this clone with a count of one. The V gene is TRBV4-2, the J gene TRBJ2-7, with 10 bases aligning to TRBD2. Trimming cost V 1 base and J 4 bases; bases outside gene matches: 4. Germline values: CDR1 LGHNA, CDR2 YNFKEQ. The CDR3 is 15 residues long. Written as DNA, the CDR3 is TGTGCCAGCAGCCAAGCGCTAGCGGGAGTGTACGAGCAGTACTTC. This sequence encodes CASSQALAGVYEQYF.